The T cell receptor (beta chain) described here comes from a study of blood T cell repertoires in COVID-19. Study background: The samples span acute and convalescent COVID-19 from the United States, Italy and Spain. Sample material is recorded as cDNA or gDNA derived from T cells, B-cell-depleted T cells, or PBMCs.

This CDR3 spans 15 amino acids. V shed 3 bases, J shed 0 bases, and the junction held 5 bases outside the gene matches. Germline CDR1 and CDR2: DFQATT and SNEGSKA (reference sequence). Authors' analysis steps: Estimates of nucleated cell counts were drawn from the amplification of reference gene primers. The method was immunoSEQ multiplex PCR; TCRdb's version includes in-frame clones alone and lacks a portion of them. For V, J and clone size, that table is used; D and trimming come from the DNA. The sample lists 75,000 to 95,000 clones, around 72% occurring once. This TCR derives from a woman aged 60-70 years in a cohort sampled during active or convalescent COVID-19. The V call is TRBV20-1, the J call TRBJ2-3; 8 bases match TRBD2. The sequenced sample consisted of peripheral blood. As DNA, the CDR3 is TGCAGTGCTAGTTGGGGCGGGGGGAGCACAGATACGCAGTATTTT. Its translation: CSASWGGGSTDTQYF.